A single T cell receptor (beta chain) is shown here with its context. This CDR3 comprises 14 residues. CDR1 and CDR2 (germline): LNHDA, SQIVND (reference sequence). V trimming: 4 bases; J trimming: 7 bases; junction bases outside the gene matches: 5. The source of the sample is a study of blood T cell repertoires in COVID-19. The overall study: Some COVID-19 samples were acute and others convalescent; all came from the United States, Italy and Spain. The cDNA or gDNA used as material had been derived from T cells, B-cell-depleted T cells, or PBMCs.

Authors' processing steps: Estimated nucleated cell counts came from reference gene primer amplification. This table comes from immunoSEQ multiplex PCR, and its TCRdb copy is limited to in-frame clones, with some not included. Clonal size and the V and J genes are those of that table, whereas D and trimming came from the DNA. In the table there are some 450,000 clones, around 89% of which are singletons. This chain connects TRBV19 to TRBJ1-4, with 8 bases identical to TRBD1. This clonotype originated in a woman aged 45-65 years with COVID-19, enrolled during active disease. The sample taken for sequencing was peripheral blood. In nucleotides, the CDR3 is TGTGCCAGTAGTAGGACAGGGCCGACTGAAAAACTGTTTTTT. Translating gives CASSRTGPTEKLFF.